The 10 T cell receptor beta chains presented below share a single source sample, sequenced in a study of T-cell reconstitution after alpha-beta-depleted transplantation in children. Preparing the TCRbeta library involved the use of unique molecular identifiers. TCRdb processed the PCR reads anew with MiXCR; each CDR3 protein has one entry. The sample yields over 400,000 distinct CDR3 sequences, around 13% seen once. The source material was PBMCs from the stem cell graft donor, sampled from the stem cell graft. These receptors were taken from a human donor who donated a stem cell graft to a child with combined immunodeficiency.

This clonotype was observed at least ten times. V gene TRBV29-1 combines with J gene TRBJ2-7; weak D call: TRBD1 (6 bases). The CDR3 runs 14 residues. V was trimmed by 1 base and J by 2 bases, leaving 12 bases between them. Germline V gene sequence: CDR1 SQVTM, CDR2 ANQGSEA. The CDR3 protein is CSVEGLAGAYEQYF. The CDR3 coding sequence is TGCAGCGTTGAAGGGCTAGCAGGGGCCTACGAGCAGTACTTC.

This clonotype occurred many times. The chain joins TRBV29-1 to TRBJ2-7; no clear D gene. The germline V gene has CDR1 SQVTM and CDR2 ANQGSEA. V was clipped by 4 bases and J by 4 bases, with 11 bases between them. The CDR3 has 12 amino acids. CDR3 sequence (DNA): TGCAGCGTTGCCCTTGGCAGTTACGAGCAGTACTTC. Translation gives CSVALGSYEQYF.

In its sample, this clonotype was seen many times. The CDR3 protein is CASSFRLAGSTGELFF. The CDR3 DNA is TGTGCCAGCAGCTTCCGACTAGCGGGGAGTACCGGGGAGCTGTTTTTT. The gene calls are TRBV7-9 and TRBJ2-2; the match to TRBD2 covers 11 bases. The CDR3 loop spans 16 amino acids. After removal of 3 bases from V and 5 bases from J, the junction contained 5 bases not matched to a gene. Germline values: CDR1 SEHNR, CDR2 FQNEAQ (reference sequence). Looking up the rest from reference TRBV7-9 and TRBJ2-2 gives the full variable domain: DTGVSQNPRHKITKRGQNVTFRCDPISEHNRLYWYRQTLGQGPEFLTYFQNEAQLEKSRLLSDRFSAERPKGSFSTLEIQRTEQGDSAMYLCASSFRLAGSTGELFFGEGSRLTVL.

J is TRBJ1-5 and V is TRBV6-2 or TRBV6-3; 8 bases are shared with TRBD1. The V and J ends lost 6 bases and 3 bases, in that order; junction bases with no gene match: 7. CDR3 size: 15 residues. The germline V gene encodes CDR1 MNHEY and CDR2 SVGEGT. The CDR3 loop is CASSPDRGFNQPQHF. The CDR3 DNA reads as TGTGCCAGCAGCCCAGACAGGGGCTTCAATCAGCCCCAGCATTTT.

This clonotype was counted many times. DNA of the CDR3: TGCAGCGTTGAGGGACAGGGACTCTACGAGCAGTACTTC. Protein product: CSVEGQGLYEQYF. The V call is TRBV29-1, the J call TRBJ2-7, with 9 bases lining up with TRBD1. Germline V CDR1 and CDR2: SQVTM, ANQGSEA. The CDR3 has 13 residues. V was pared by 3 bases and J by 3 bases, with 3 bases of the junction left unmatched.

This clonotype was picked up many times. V and J are TRBV9 and TRBJ2-7; no clear D. This CDR3 is 14 amino acids long. The germline V and J ends were trimmed by 3 bases and 1 base, with 11 bases remaining between them. Germline loops: CDR1 SGDLS, CDR2 YYNGEE. CDR3 in DNA: TGTGCCAGCAGCGAAGACGGACCTTCCTACGAGCAGTACTTC. This codes for CASSEDGPSYEQYF.

This clonotype showed up just a few times. The chain couples TRBV12-3 or TRBV12-4 to TRBJ2-3; TRBD2 agrees at 7 bases. The CDR3 length is 17 residues. Unmatched junction bases numbered 22, after V lost 6 bases and J lost 10 bases. The CDR3 loop reads CASSPQGPTSLDKAQYF. The CDR3 DNA sequence: TGTGCCAGCAGCCCCCAGGGCCCGACTAGCCTCGATAAGGCGCAGTATTTT.

This sequence joins TRBV2 and TRBJ2-1; TRBD2 matches 12 bases. Per the germline V gene, CDR1 is SNHLY and CDR2 is FYNNEI. This CDR3 region has 12 residues. The CDR3 region is CAASGRAAEQFF. Here the CDR3 DNA reads TGTGCAGCTAGCGGGAGGGCCGCTGAGCAGTTCTTC.

This clonotype was seen a handful of times. V gene TRBV28 combines with J gene TRBJ2-4, with 12 positions matching TRBD2. The J segment lost 7 bases and the V segment lost 5 bases, leaving 6 bases of the junction unmatched. This CDR3 comprises 15 residues. Germline CDR1 MDHEN, CDR2 SYDVKM. The CDR3 region has the DNA TGTGCCAGCAGTATCGGACTAGCGGGGAGGAACATTCAGTACTTC. This codes for CASSIGLAGRNIQYF.

This clonotype was observed a few times. The chain carries TRBV12-3 or TRBV12-4 and TRBJ1-4, with a possible D match to TRBD1 (6 bases). The length of the CDR3 is 16 residues. Trimming removed 5 bases at V and 7 bases at J, with 20 bases between. The CDR3 nucleotides are TGTGCCAGCAGTGCCGGGACACCAGAGGCCGGTGAAAAACTGTTTTTT. This gives the protein CASSAGTPEAGEKLFF.